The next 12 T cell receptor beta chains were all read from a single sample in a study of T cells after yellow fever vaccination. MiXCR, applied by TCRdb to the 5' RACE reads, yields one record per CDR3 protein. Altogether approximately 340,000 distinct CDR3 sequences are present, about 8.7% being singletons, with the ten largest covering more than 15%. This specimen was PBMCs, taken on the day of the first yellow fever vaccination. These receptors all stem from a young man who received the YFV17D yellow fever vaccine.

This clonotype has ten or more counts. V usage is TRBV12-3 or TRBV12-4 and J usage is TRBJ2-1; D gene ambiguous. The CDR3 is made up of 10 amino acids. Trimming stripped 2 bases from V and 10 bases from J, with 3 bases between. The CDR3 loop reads CASSLREQFF. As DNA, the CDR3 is TGTGCCAGCAGTTTACGCGAGCAGTTCTTC.

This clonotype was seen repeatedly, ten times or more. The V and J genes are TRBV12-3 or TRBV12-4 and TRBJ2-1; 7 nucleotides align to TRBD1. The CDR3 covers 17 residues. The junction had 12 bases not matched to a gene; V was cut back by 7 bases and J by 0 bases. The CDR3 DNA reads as TGTGCCAGCAATCACGACAGGGTTCTACTCTCCTACAATGAGCAGTTCTTC. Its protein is CASNHDRVLLSYNEQFF.

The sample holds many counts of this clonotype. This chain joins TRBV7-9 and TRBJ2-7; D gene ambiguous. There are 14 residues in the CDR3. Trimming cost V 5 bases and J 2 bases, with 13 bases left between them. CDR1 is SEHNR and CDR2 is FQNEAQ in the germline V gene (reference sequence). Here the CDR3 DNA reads TGTGCCAGCAGCACGGACGGAGCCCCCTACGAGCAGTACGTC. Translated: CASSTDGAPYEQYV.

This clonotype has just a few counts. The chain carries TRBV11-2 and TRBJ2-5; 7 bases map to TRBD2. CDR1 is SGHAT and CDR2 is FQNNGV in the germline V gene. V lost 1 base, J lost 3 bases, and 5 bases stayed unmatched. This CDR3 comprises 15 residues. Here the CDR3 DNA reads TGTGCCAGCAGCTTAGGCGCCCGGGGGGAAGAGACCCAGTACTTC. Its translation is CASSLGARGEETQYF.

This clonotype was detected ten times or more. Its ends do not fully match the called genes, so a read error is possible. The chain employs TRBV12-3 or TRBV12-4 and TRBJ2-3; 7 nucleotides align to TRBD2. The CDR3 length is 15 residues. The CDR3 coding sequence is TGTGCCAGCAGTCTAGCGGTGTGGCGTGCAGATACGCAGTATTTT. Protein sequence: CASSLAVWRADTQYF.

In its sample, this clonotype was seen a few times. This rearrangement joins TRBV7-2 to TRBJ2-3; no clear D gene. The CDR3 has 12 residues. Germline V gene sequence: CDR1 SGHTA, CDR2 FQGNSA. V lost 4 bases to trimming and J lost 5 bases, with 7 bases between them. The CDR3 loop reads CASSSVVDTQYF. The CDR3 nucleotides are TGTGCCAGCAGCTCGGTGGTAGATACGCAGTATTTT.

The chain's CDR3 is CASSGGLAGVSSYNEQFF. CDR3 in DNA: TGTGCCAGCAGTGGGGGACTAGCGGGGGTAAGCTCCTACAATGAGCAGTTCTTC. The rearrangement joins TRBV6-1 to TRBJ2-1; the match to TRBD2 covers 14 bases. The CDR3 is made up of 18 amino acids. The trim removed 4 bases at V and 0 bases at J, leaving 5 bases unmatched. The germline V gene has CDR1 MNHNS and CDR2 SASEGT.

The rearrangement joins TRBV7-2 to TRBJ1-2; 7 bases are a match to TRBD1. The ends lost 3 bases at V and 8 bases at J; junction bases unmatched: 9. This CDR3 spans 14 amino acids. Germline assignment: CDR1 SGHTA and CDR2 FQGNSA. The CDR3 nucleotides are TGTGCCAGCAGCTTTCTGAAAGACAGGGCCGGCTACACCTTC. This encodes CASSFLKDRAGYTF.

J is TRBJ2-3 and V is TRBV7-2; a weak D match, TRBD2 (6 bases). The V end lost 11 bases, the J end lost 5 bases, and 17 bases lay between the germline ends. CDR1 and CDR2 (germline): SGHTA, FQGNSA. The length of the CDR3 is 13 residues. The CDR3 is CASKAAGIDTQYF. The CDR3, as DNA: TGTGCCTCCAAGGCTGCGGGGATAGATACGCAGTATTTT. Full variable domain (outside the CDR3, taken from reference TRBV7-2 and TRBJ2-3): GAGVSQSPSNKVTEKGKDVELRCDPISGHTALYWYRQSLGQGLEFLIYFQGNSAPDKSGLPSDRFSAERTGGSVSTLTIQRTQQEDSAVYLCASKAAGIDTQYFGPGTRLTVL.

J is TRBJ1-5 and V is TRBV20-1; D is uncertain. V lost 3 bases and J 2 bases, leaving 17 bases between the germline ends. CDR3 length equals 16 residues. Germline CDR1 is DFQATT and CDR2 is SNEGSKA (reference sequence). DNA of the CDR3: TGCAGTGCTAGTCGCGGGATAAGGGTGGGCAATCAGCCCCAGCATTTT. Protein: CSASRGIRVGNQPQHF.

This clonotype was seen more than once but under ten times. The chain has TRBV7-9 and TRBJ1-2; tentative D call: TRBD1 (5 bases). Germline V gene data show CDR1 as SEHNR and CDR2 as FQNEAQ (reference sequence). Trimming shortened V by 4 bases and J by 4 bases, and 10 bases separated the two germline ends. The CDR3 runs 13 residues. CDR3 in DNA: TGTGCCAGCAGCTGGAGCCAGGGCTATGGCTACACCTTC. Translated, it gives CASSWSQGYGYTF. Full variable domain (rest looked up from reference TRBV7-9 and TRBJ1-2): DTGVSQNPRHKITKRGQNVTFRCDPISEHNRLYWYRQTLGQGPEFLTYFQNEAQLEKSRLLSDRFSAERPKGSFSTLEIQRTEQGDSAMYLCASSWSQGYGYTFGSGTRLTVV.

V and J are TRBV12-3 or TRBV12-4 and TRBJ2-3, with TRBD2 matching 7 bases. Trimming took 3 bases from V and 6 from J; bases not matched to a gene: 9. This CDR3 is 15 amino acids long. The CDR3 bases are TGTGCCAGCAGTTTTAGGCTAGCGGTCCTTGATACGCAGTATTTT. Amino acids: CASSFRLAVLDTQYF.